Reported below is one T cell receptor (beta chain). What it recognizes is unknown. DNA at about 190 ng, about 30,000 T cell genomes, went into sorted-subset replicate PCRs. Clones were sequenced by immunoSEQ multiplex PCR, and TCRdb holds only the in-frame ones, with some missing. The table records hundreds of thousands of clones, around 93% of them present only once. The data belong to a study of shared clonotypes between healthy human individuals. Naive-designated CD8 cells lacked CD45RO, were positively enriched for CCR7, and omitted terminally differentiated effector memory CD45RA+ cells. Study results and limitations: Although depth was large, rarefaction showed that sequencing of the sorted subsets was incomplete. The four-donor shared clonotypes exceeded non-shared clonotypes in generation probability, with non-shared ones scoring lower. Naive subsets generally had larger estimated richness than memory subsets.

The CDR3 is made up of 16 amino acids. Germline V CDR1 and CDR2: SGHRS, YFSETQ. Trimming left V 4 bases short and J 0 bases short, with 14 bases between. The source is a man aged 25-40 years in good health. The V gene is TRBV5-1, the J gene TRBJ2-1; D is possibly TRBD2 (5 bases). Sequenced sample: naive CD8+ T cells sorted from blood. The CDR3 DNA sequence: TGCGCCAGCAGCCCGGAGAGCGGTGTCTCCTACAATGAGCAGTTCTTC. Translation gives CASSPESGVSYNEQFF.